This T cell receptor (beta chain) was captured by sequencing in a study of blood T cells in healthy people across ages. Worth noting for this clonotype: Antigen unknown.

V lost 3 bases, J lost 5 bases, and 9 bases stayed unmatched. Germline assignment: CDR1 SGHDT and CDR2 YYEEEE. The CDR3 is made up of 15 amino acids. General observations from the study: Bulk PBMC profiling left naive and antigen-experienced comparisons inconclusive.

The use of a sample-barcoded 5' primer and a J-beta primer mix characterized a second PCR of roughly 6 to 11 cycles. Sequencing of every sample gave 2.5 million or more CDR3-containing paired-end reads. Using its own MiXCR run on the 5' RACE reads, TCRdb lists one record per CDR3 protein. The sample records around 500,000 distinct CDR3 sequences, over 25% being singletons. These data were also filed under a second study, of T cells of mothers and their children. According to that study: Thymic selection molds TCR recombination output in much the same way for related pairs as for unrelated pairs. No persistent microchimeric T cell clones were detected at roughly 100 clones per million clonotypes sensitivity.

Material for sequencing was blood. V and J are TRBV5-6 and TRBJ2-3; 7 bases match TRBD2. This TCR came from a boy aged 2-15 years in good health. CDR3 in amino acids: CASSSLAETGDTQYF. As DNA, the CDR3 is TGTGCCAGCAGCTCCCTAGCGGAGACTGGAGATACGCAGTATTTT.